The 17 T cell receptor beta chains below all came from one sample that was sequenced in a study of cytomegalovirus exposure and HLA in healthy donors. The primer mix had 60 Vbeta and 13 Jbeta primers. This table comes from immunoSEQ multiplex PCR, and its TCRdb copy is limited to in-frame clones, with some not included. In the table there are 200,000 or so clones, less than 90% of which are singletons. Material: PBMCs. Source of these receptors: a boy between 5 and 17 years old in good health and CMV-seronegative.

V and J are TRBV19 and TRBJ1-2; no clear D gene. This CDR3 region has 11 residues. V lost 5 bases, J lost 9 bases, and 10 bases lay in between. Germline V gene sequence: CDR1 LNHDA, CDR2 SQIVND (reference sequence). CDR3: CASSAPDSYTF. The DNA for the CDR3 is TGTGCCAGTAGTGCACCTGACAGCTACACCTTC.

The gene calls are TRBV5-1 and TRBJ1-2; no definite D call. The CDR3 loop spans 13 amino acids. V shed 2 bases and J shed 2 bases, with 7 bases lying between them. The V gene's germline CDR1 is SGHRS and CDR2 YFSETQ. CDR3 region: CASSLGRNYGYTF. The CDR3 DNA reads TGCGCCAGCAGCTTAGGCAGGAACTATGGCTACACCTTC.

CDR3 loop: CASSYSTNPDTQYF. The CDR3 DNA reads TGTGCCAGCAGTTACTCGACTAATCCAGATACGCAGTATTTT. The rearrangement joins TRBV6-5 to TRBJ2-3, with D tentatively TRBD2 (5 bases). The CDR3 contains 14 residues. The ends were cut back, 0 bases at V and 4 bases at J, with 8 bases in the middle. CDR1 and CDR2 (germline): MNHEY, SVGAGI.

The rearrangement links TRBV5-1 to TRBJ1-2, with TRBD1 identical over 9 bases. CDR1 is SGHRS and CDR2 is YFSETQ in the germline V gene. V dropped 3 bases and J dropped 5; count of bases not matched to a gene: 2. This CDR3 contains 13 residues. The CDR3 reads CASSSDRGYGYTF. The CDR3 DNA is TGCGCCAGCAGCTCGGACAGGGGATATGGCTACACCTTC.

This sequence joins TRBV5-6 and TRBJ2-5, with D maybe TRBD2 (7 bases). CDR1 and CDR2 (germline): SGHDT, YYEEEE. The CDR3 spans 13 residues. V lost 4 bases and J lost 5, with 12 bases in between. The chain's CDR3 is CASSGRGGETQYF. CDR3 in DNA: TGTGCCAGCAGCGGCAGGGGAGGGGAGACCCAGTACTTC.

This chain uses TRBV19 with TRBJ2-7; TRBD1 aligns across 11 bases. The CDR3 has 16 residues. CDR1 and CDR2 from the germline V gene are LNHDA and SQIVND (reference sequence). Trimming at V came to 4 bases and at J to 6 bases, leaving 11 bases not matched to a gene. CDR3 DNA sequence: TGTGCCAGTAGTAGACTACCGGGACAGGGGGAGGTCGAGCAGTACTTC. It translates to CASSRLPGQGEVEQYF.

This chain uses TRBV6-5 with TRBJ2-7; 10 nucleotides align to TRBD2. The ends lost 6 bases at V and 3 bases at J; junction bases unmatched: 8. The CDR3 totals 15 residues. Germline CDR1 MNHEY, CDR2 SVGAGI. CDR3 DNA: TGTGCCAGCAGACCAGGACTAGCGGCCAACTACGAGCAGTACTTC. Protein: CASRPGLAANYEQYF.

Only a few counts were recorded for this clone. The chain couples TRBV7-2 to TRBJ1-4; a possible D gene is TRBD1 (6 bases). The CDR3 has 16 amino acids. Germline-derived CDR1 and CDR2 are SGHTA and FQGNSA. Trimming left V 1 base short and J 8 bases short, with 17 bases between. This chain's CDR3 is CASSLVGRGFREKLFF. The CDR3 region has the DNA TGTGCCAGCAGCTTAGTTGGCAGGGGATTTAGGGAAAAACTGTTTTTT.

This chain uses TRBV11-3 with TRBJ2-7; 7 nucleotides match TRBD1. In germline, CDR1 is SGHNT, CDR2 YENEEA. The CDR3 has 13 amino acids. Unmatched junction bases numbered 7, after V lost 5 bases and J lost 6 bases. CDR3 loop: CASSRRGLGEQYF. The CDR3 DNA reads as TGTGCCAGCAGCCGCAGGGGGTTGGGCGAGCAGTACTTC.

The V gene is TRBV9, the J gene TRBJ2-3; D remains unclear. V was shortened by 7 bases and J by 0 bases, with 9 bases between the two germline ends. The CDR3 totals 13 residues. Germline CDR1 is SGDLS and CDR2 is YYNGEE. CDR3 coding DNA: TGTGCCAGCGGATACAGTAGCACAGATACGCAGTATTTT. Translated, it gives CASGYSSTDTQYF.

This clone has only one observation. CDR3 bases: TGCGCCAGCAGCCAAACACCCCAGGAAGAGGGAACAGTCTGGGGTGGAAACACCATATATTTT. Its protein is CASSQTPQEEGTVWGGNTIYF. The chain carries TRBV4-1 and TRBJ1-3; D gene unclear. Germline-derived CDR1 and CDR2 are MGHRA and YSYEKL. The germline V and J ends were trimmed by 2 bases and 3 bases, with 29 bases remaining between them. This CDR3 spans 21 amino acids.

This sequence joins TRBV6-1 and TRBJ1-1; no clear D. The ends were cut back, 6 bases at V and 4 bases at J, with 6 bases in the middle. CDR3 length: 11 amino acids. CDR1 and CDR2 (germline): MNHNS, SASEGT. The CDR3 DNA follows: TGTGCCAGCAGCCGAGGCACTGAAGCTTTCTTT. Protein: CASSRGTEAFF.

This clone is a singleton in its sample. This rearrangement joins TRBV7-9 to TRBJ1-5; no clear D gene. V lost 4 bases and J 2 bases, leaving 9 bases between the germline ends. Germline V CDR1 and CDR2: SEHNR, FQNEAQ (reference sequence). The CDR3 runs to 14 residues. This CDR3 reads CASSSLSGNQPQHF. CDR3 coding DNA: TGTGCCAGCAGCTCGTTATCGGGCAATCAGCCCCAGCATTTT. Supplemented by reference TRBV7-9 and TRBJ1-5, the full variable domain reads DTGVSQNPRHKITKRGQNVTFRCDPISEHNRLYWYRQTLGQGPEFLTYFQNEAQLEKSRLLSDRFSAERPKGSFSTLEIQRTEQGDSAMYLCASSSLSGNQPQHFGDGTRLSIL.

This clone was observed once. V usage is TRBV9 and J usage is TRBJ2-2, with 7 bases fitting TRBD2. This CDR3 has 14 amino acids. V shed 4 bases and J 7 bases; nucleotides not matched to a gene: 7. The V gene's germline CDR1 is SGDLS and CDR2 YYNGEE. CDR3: CASSSPTSSGELFF. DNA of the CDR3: TGTGCCAGCAGCTCCCCGACTAGCAGCGGGGAGCTGTTTTTT.

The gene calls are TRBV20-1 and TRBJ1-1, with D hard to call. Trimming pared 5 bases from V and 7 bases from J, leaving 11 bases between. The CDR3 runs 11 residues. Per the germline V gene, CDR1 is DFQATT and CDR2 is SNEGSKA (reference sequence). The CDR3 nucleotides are TGCAGTGCTGAGAGGCAACTTGAAGCTTTCTTT. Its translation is CSAERQLEAFF.

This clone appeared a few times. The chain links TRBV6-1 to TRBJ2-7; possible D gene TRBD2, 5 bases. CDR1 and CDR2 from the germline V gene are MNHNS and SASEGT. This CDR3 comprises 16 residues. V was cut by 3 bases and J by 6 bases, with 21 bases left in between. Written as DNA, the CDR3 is TGTGCCAGCAGTGACTGGCTCCGTCGGGGAATGGGCGAGCAGTACTTC. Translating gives CASSDWLRRGMGEQYF.

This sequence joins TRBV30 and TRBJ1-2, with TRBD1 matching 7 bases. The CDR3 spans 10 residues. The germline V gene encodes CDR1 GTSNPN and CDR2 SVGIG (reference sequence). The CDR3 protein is CAGQIYGYTF. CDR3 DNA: TGTGCGGGACAGATCTATGGCTACACCTTC.